These 16 T cell receptor beta chains came from one sample sequenced in a study of blood T cell repertoires in COVID-19. The data were produced by immunoSEQ multiplex PCR, yet TCRdb's version contains in-frame clones alone and is incomplete. In the table there are about 82,000 clones, over 70% of which are singletons. The sample consisted of peripheral blood. These TCRs come from a woman aged 55-70 years with acute or convalescent COVID-19.

The count of this clone is one. The chain combines TRBV5-6 with TRBJ2-3, with D tentatively TRBD2 (6 bases). The CDR3 length is 15 residues. V lost 4 bases and J lost 3, with 15 bases in between. Germline V gene data show CDR1 as SGHDT and CDR2 as YYEEEE. The CDR3 sequence is CASSPVRGGTDTQYF. For the CDR3, the DNA is TGTGCCAGCAGCCCAGTGCGGGGAGGAACAGATACGCAGTATTTT.

Regarding this clone: One end of the junction is discordant with germline, which a read error may explain. The V and J genes are TRBV7-7 and TRBJ1-3; D is undetermined. The CDR3 runs 16 residues. Germline lookup yields CDR1 SSHAT and CDR2 FNYEAQ (reference sequence). The CDR3 DNA is TGTGCTAGCAGCTTAGGTGGGCAGGCATTTGGAAACACCATATATTTT. Translation: CASSLGGQAFGNTIYF.

The chain has TRBV18 and TRBJ1-3; no definite D call. CDR1 and CDR2 (germline): KGHSH, LQKENI. This CDR3 spans 15 amino acids. Deletions cut 5 bases from V and 2 bases from J, with 13 bases between. CDR3 in amino acids: CASSSNSGTGNTIYF. In nucleotides, the CDR3 is TGTGCCAGCTCATCTAACAGTGGAACTGGAAACACCATATATTTT. Looking up the rest from reference TRBV18 and TRBJ1-3 gives the full variable domain: NAGVMQNPRHLVRRRGQEARLRCSPMKGHSHVYWYRQLPEEGLKFMVYLQKENIIDESGMPKERFSAEFPKEGPSILRIQQVVRGDSAAYFCASSSNSGTGNTIYFGEGSWLTVV.

The chain uses TRBV28 and TRBJ1-5, with unresolved D. Germline CDR1 MDHEN, CDR2 SYDVKM. The CDR3 is 15 amino acids. Trimming took off 2 bases at V and 0 bases at J, with 8 bases between the two ends. The CDR3, as DNA: TGTGCCAGCAGTTTAGGAGGAATTAGCAATCAGCCCCAGCATTTT. Translation gives CASSLGGISNQPQHF.

This clone was seen a single time. This sequence joins TRBV7-6 and TRBJ2-7, with 10 bases fitting TRBD2. The CDR3 is 15 amino acids. CDR1 and CDR2 from the germline V gene are SGHVS and FNYEAQ. Unmatched junction bases numbered 9, after V lost 4 bases and J lost 6 bases. CDR3 bases: TGTGCCAGCAGCTCACCCAGCGGGGGGGCCTTCGAGCAGTACTTC. Protein: CASSSPSGGAFEQYF.

Notes on this clone: Germline and junction disagree at one end, which may indicate a read error. This chain uses TRBV6-1 with TRBJ1-6; 10 nucleotides match TRBD1. The CDR3 loop spans 17 amino acids. Per germline, CDR1 MNHNS and CDR2 SASEGT. Here the CDR3 reads CASREAGTGDYNSPLHF. The CDR3 DNA reads as TGTGCCAGCAGGGAAGCCGGGACAGGGGACTATAATTCACCCCTCCACTTT.

This clone showed up just once. The gene calls are TRBV6-5 and TRBJ2-1, with 9 bases that match TRBD2. This CDR3 has 15 residues. CDR1 and CDR2 (germline): MNHEY, SVGAGI. Trimming at V came to 2 bases and at J to 7 bases, leaving 6 bases not matched to a gene. The CDR3 loop is CASSYAAGGPNEQFF. The DNA for the CDR3 is TGTGCCAGCAGTTACGCGGCGGGAGGGCCAAATGAGCAGTTCTTC.

V usage is TRBV6-5 and J usage is TRBJ2-3; D is ambiguous. Germline V gene data show CDR1 as MNHEY and CDR2 as SVGAGI. V was shortened by 4 bases and J by 5 bases, with 10 bases between the two germline ends. The length of the CDR3 is 13 residues. The chain's CDR3 is CASSFLFRDTQYF. The CDR3 coding sequence is TGTGCCAGCAGTTTCCTGTTCAGAGATACGCAGTATTTT.

This clone was seen only a few times. The chain links TRBV7-2 to TRBJ1-2, with D possibly being TRBD1 (6 bases). V lost 4 bases and J lost 5, with 17 bases in between. Germline V lookup: CDR1 SGHTA, CDR2 FQGNSA. The CDR3 runs 15 residues. Here the CDR3 reads CASSSGQGRVYGYTF. The CDR3 DNA sequence: TGTGCCAGCAGCTCTGGCCAGGGGAGAGTGTATGGCTACACCTTC.

This sequence joins TRBV29-1 and TRBJ2-3; D is possibly TRBD1 (6 bases). The CDR3 spans 12 residues. With 7 bases removed from V and 2 bases from J, the gap between germline ends came to 10 bases. Germline loops: CDR1 SQVTM, CDR2 ANQGSEA. As DNA, the CDR3 is TGCAGCGGTTGGACAGCCACAGATACGCAGTATTTT. Protein product: CSGWTATDTQYF.

The count of this clone is one. V and J are TRBV5-6 and TRBJ1-3; D is ambiguous. Germline V CDR1 and CDR2: SGHDT, YYEEEE. CDR3 length equals 14 residues. Trimming removed 1 base at V and 0 bases at J, with 5 bases between. The CDR3 DNA sequence: TGTGCCAGCAGCTTGACAATCTCTGGAAACACCATATATTTT. It codes for CASSLTISGNTIYF.

This chain uses TRBV27 with TRBJ2-1; TRBD2 might be the D (6 bases). CDR1 is MNHEY, CDR2 SMNVEV, per germline (reference sequence). V gave up 4 bases and J gave up 3 bases, with 13 bases separating them. CDR3 length: 15 residues. The chain's CDR3 is CASSSSRGDYNEQFF. The CDR3 nucleotides read TGTGCCAGCAGTTCCTCGCGGGGAGACTACAATGAGCAGTTCTTC.

This clone was seen only once. The chain joins TRBV27 to TRBJ2-7; TRBD1 matches 7 bases. The CDR3 sequence is 16 residues long. CDR1 and CDR2 from the germline V gene are MNHEY and SMNVEV (reference sequence). Unmatched junction bases numbered 12, after V lost 2 bases and J lost 5 bases. The CDR3 loop is CASSLEAGRGSDEQYF. CDR3 bases: TGTGCCAGCAGTTTAGAGGCTGGCAGGGGGTCCGACGAGCAGTACTTC.

The chain combines TRBV18 with TRBJ1-2; the D is unclear. Germline V gives CDR1 KGHSH, CDR2 LQKENI. The CDR3 has 15 residues. Trimming cost V 2 bases and J 2 bases, with 12 bases left between them. The CDR3 DNA is TGTGCCAGCTCACCAACCCCCGGTTTCAACTATGGCTACACCTTC. Translated, it gives CASSPTPGFNYGYTF.

This chain uses TRBV7-8 with TRBJ1-2; the D gene is possibly TRBD1 (6 bases). The CDR3 spans 16 residues. Germline V CDR1 and CDR2: SGHVS, FQNEAQ. Between the trimmed V and J ends, which lost 1 base and 4 bases, there was a span of 16 bases. The DNA for the CDR3 is TGTGCCAGCAGCTTAGGCGCGGCTACAGGGTCCTATGGCTACACCTTC. It yields the protein CASSLGAATGSYGYTF.

The chain combines TRBV18 with TRBJ1-1, with a tentative D call TRBD1 (6 bases). Germline-derived CDR1 and CDR2 are KGHSH and LQKENI. Trimming took off 3 bases at V and 1 base at J, with 18 bases between the two ends. The CDR3 runs to 17 residues. CDR3 DNA sequence: TGTGCCAGCTCACCGGAGGACATGGGGGCGAGGAACACTGAAGCTTTCTTT. This translates into CASSPEDMGARNTEAFF. The full variable domain, rest sourced from reference TRBV18 and TRBJ1-1, is NAGVMQNPRHLVRRRGQEARLRCSPMKGHSHVYWYRQLPEEGLKFMVYLQKENIIDESGMPKERFSAEFPKEGPSILRIQQVVRGDSAAYFCASSPEDMGARNTEAFFGQGTRLTVV.